This T cell receptor beta chain was captured in a study of T cell responses to AZD1222 COVID-19 vaccine. For the study at large: Second-dose schedules of about 4 or about 12 weeks were combined. The study, taken as a whole, reports: Of the AZD1222 recipients, only 5 or 6 were seropositive at baseline. The sample set comprised mostly white British donors with more females, and clonal diversity was possibly underestimated.

On this clone itself: Its matching antigen is unknown.

Clones were read by immunoSEQ multiplex PCR, and TCRdb kept only the in-frame ones, dropping some. Among about 190,000 clones listed, 90% to 95% were seen once. This sequence was found in an adult in good health. Sequencing used peripheral blood, obtained on day 0 of AZD1222 vaccination.

The CDR3 is CASSEAGQQNQPQHF. CDR3 nucleotides: TGTGCCAGCAGTGAAGCGGGGCAGCAGAATCAGCCCCAGCATTTT. This chain joins TRBV6-1 and TRBJ1-5, with D possibly TRBD1 on 5 matching bases. Germline CDR1 is MNHNS and CDR2 is SASEGT. The CDR3 length is 15 residues. Between the trimmed V and J ends, which lost 0 bases and 4 bases, there was a span of 10 bases.